This T cell receptor (beta chain) originates from a study of blood T cell repertoires in COVID-19. Sequenced by immunoSEQ multiplex PCR; TCRdb stores in-frame clones only, minus some. The sample has around 120,000 clones, 90% seen once. Germline V lookup: CDR1 MRHNA, CDR2 SNTAGT. Trimming removed 7 bases from V and 4 bases from J, with 16 bases in between. The CDR3 runs 14 residues. The rearrangement uses TRBV6-4 and TRBJ1-2; D remains ambiguous. The TCR comes from a woman aged 55-69 years with COVID-19, enrolled during active disease. The sample comprised peripheral blood. CDR3 nucleotide sequence: TGTGCCAGCACCACCCACCCCGGGATCTATGGCTACACCTTC. This gives the protein CASTTHPGIYGYTF.